One sample yielded the 24 T cell receptor beta chains listed below, sequenced in a study of cytomegalovirus exposure and HLA in healthy donors. PCR involved 60 Vbeta and 13 Jbeta primers. Measured with immunoSEQ multiplex PCR; TCRdb has only the in-frame clones, and not every one. The data contain around 100,000 clones, 70% to 80% of them singletons. The sequenced material came from PBMCs. Receptors originate from a woman aged 40 to 50 in good health and CMV-seronegative.

The V and J genes are TRBV28 and TRBJ1-1; D is unresolved. Trimming left V 6 bases short and J 10 bases short, with 15 bases between. CDR1 and CDR2 from the germline V gene are MDHEN and SYDVKM. The CDR3 runs 12 residues. CDR3 sequence reads: CASSAANVRAFF. CDR3 nucleotide sequence: TGTGCCAGCAGCGCGGCCAACGTTAGAGCTTTCTTT.

This clone has just a few counts. The rearrangement joins TRBV28 to TRBJ1-1, with 8 bases fitting TRBD1. The trim removed 7 bases at V and 1 base at J, leaving 2 bases unmatched. This CDR3 contains 13 residues. Germline V gives CDR1 MDHEN, CDR2 SYDVKM. CDR3 in amino acids: CASIDRGNTEAFF. The CDR3 bases are TGTGCCAGCATCGACAGGGGGAACACTGAAGCTTTCTTT. Drawing the rest from reference TRBV28 and TRBJ1-1, the complete variable domain is DVKVTQSSRYLVKRTGEKVFLECVQDMDHENMFWYRQDPGLGLRLIYFSYDVKMKEKGDIPEGYSVSREKKERFSLILESASTNQTSMYLCASIDRGNTEAFFGQGTRLTVV.

The chain couples TRBV7-2 to TRBJ2-7, with 8 positions matching TRBD1. The junction had 3 bases not matched to a gene; V was cut back by 2 bases and J by 3 bases. CDR3 length equals 14 residues. Germline V gene data show CDR1 as SGHTA and CDR2 as FQGNSA. CDR3 sequence (DNA): TGTGCCAGCAGCTTAACCGGACAGGGCTACGAGCAGTACTTC. Its protein product is CASSLTGQGYEQYF.

V gene TRBV29-1 combines with J gene TRBJ2-4; the match to TRBD2 covers 11 bases. J gave up 0 bases and V 7 bases, and 11 bases lay outside the gene matches. The V gene's germline CDR1 is SQVTM and CDR2 ANQGSEA. The CDR3 loop spans 17 amino acids. Here the CDR3 DNA reads TGCAGCGCGAAGTCCCGACTAGCGGGACAAGCCAAAAACATTCAGTACTTC. As protein: CSAKSRLAGQAKNIQYF.

The V and J genes are TRBV6-5 and TRBJ1-2, with 8 bases fitting TRBD1. The CDR3 contains 12 residues. J gave up 5 bases and V 6 bases, and 2 bases lay outside the gene matches. From germline, CDR1 is MNHEY and CDR2 SVGAGI. CDR3 amino acids: CASRQGAYGYTF. DNA of the CDR3: TGTGCCAGCAGGCAGGGGGCTTATGGCTACACCTTC.

The rearrangement joins TRBV5-6 to TRBJ2-1; no firm D call. Trimming took off 5 bases at V and 9 bases at J, with 12 bases between the two ends. The CDR3 sequence is 12 residues long. Germline V gene lookup returns CDR1 SGHDT and CDR2 YYEEEE. The CDR3 region has the DNA TGTGCCAGCAGGTACCAAGAGCGTGAGCAGTTCTTC. Amino acids: CASRYQEREQFF. Full variable domain (remainder filled in from reference TRBV5-6 and TRBJ2-1): DAGVTQSPTHLIKTRGQQVTLRCSPKSGHDTVSWYQQALGQGPQFIFQYYEEEERQRGNFPDRFSGHQFPNYSSELNVNALLLGDSALYLCASRYQEREQFFGPGTRLTVL.

The rearrangement links TRBV30 to TRBJ2-3; 8 bases fit TRBD2. From germline, CDR1 is GTSNPN and CDR2 SVGIG (reference sequence). There are 16 residues in the CDR3. The CDR3 loop reads CAVVEGSGIGTDTQYF. CDR3 nucleotides: TGTGCTGTGGTGGAGGGTAGCGGGATTGGCACAGATACGCAGTATTTT.

The chain joins TRBV25-1 to TRBJ1-1; 7 positions match TRBD1. Per germline, CDR1 MGHDK and CDR2 SYGVNS. V lost 4 bases, J lost 5 bases, and 16 bases stayed unmatched. The CDR3 extends over 17 amino acids. For the CDR3, the DNA is TGTGCCAGCAGTGCGATTTCAGGACAGGAACGAAATACTGAAGCTTTCTTT. It yields the protein CASSAISGQERNTEAFF.

This chain uses TRBV30 with TRBJ1-2, with D possibly being TRBD1 (6 bases). The germline V gene encodes CDR1 GTSNPN and CDR2 SVGIG (reference sequence). The CDR3 extends over 14 amino acids. Trimming stripped 8 bases from V and 9 bases from J, with 25 bases between. CDR3 sequence (DNA): TGTGCCGGGGACACCGGGTCCCCCCCATTAAGCTACACCTTC. It codes for CAGDTGSPPLSYTF.

This sequence joins TRBV6-6 and TRBJ1-1; D gene unclear. The CDR3 sequence is 13 residues long. Germline-derived CDR1 and CDR2 are MNHNY and SVGAGI (reference sequence). V gave up 5 bases and J gave up 3 bases, with 10 bases separating them. The DNA of the CDR3 is TGTGCCAGCAGTCCTGCACCGGACACTGAAGCTTTCTTT. Translating it yields CASSPAPDTEAFF.

This chain uses TRBV28 with TRBJ1-1, with a weak D call TRBD1 (6 bases). The V gene lost 8 bases and the J gene lost 8 bases, with 15 bases spanning the gap. Germline CDR1 is MDHEN and CDR2 is SYDVKM. CDR3 length: 12 residues. The CDR3 protein is CASARERGEAFF. The CDR3 nucleotides read TGTGCCAGCGCTAGGGAAAGGGGGGAAGCTTTCTTT.

The J gene is TRBJ2-5, the V gene TRBV29-1, with 9 bases that match TRBD1. The CDR3 extends over 13 amino acids. Germline V gene sequence: CDR1 SQVTM, CDR2 ANQGSEA. The trim removed 7 bases at V and 1 base at J, leaving 4 bases unmatched. For the CDR3, the DNA is TGCAGCGGTGGACAGGGGTTCCAAGAGACCCAGTACTTC. This encodes CSGGQGFQETQYF.

J is TRBJ2-7 and V is TRBV30; 8 bases agree with TRBD1. CDR3 size: 15 residues. Germline trimming cut 0 bases from V and 1 base from J; bases unmatched to any gene: 5. CDR1 and CDR2 (germline): GTSNPN, SVGIG (reference sequence). The CDR3 spells CAWSVKTGASYEQYF. DNA for the CDR3: TGTGCCTGGAGTGTAAAGACAGGGGCGTCCTACGAGCAGTACTTC.

The chain has TRBV7-2 and TRBJ2-6, with D possibly being TRBD1 (5 bases). Germline V gene sequence: CDR1 SGHTA, CDR2 FQGNSA. There are 14 residues in the CDR3. The ends were cut back, 5 bases at V and 4 bases at J, with 9 bases in the middle. In DNA form, the CDR3 reads TGTGCCAGCAGCCCCAGGGTCGGGGCCAACGTCCTGACTTTC. Translation: CASSPRVGANVLTF.

In its sample, this clone was seen once. CDR3 DNA: TGTGCCAGTAGTATTGGGGCGTTTTTCCCCTACGAGCAGTACTTC. This sequence encodes CASSIGAFFPYEQYF. The chain recombines TRBV19 with TRBJ2-7; the D gene is possibly TRBD1 (5 bases). Looked up from germline, CDR1 is LNHDA and CDR2 is SQIVND (reference sequence). The CDR3 consists of 15 residues. The V end was cut by 3 bases, the J end by 2 bases, with 14 bases between. Combining the CDR3 with reference TRBV19 and TRBJ2-7 gives the whole variable domain DGGITQSPKYLFRKEGQNVTLSCEQNLNHDAMYWYRQDPGQGLRLIYYSQIVNDFQKGDIAEGYSVSREKKESFPLTVTSAQKNPTAFYLCASSIGAFFPYEQYFGPGTRLTVT.

The gene calls are TRBV28 and TRBJ1-5; 9 bases line up with TRBD1. Trimming cost V 6 bases and J 1 base; bases outside gene matches: 7. CDR3 length: 16 residues. Germline V gene lookup returns CDR1 MDHEN and CDR2 SYDVKM. The CDR3 DNA follows: TGTGCCAGCAGGGACAGGACAGGGGTGAGCAATCAGCCCCAGCATTTT. This gives the protein CASRDRTGVSNQPQHF.

This chain uses TRBV25-1 with TRBJ1-4, with D tentatively TRBD1 (6 bases). V lost 4 bases to trimming and J lost 8 bases, with 17 bases between them. CDR3 size: 15 residues. Germline loops: CDR1 MGHDK, CDR2 SYGVNS. CDR3 coding DNA: TGTGCCAGCAGTGCCCCACAGGGTACAAGGGAAAAACTGTTTTTT. Amino acid sequence: CASSAPQGTREKLFF.

The rearrangement joins TRBV28 to TRBJ2-7, with TRBD1 matching 7 bases. The germline gives CDR1 MDHEN, CDR2 SYDVKM. J lost 3 bases, V lost 2 bases, and 7 bases had no gene match. This CDR3 has 15 residues. The CDR3 sequence is CASSLVGQALYEQYF. For the CDR3, the DNA is TGTGCCAGCAGTTTAGTCGGACAGGCCCTCTACGAGCAGTACTTC.

This chain links TRBV6-1 with TRBJ2-1, with TRBD2 matching over 16 bases. Germline V CDR1 and CDR2: MNHNS, SASEGT. The CDR3 runs to 17 residues. After removal of 2 bases from V and 6 bases from J, the junction contained 4 bases not matched to a gene. The CDR3: CASSEPGLAGGRNEQFF. Written as DNA, the CDR3 is TGTGCCAGCAGTGAACCGGGACTAGCGGGAGGGCGCAATGAGCAGTTCTTC.

This clone was detected a few times. V and J are TRBV2 and TRBJ2-3; TRBD1 matches at 7 bases. The J segment lost 0 bases and the V segment lost 6 bases, leaving 12 bases of the junction unmatched. The length of the CDR3 is 17 residues. CDR1 SNHLY and CDR2 FYNNEI come from the germline V gene. The DNA for the CDR3 is TGTGCCAGCAGCCCCGACAGGGAAAGACTGAGCACAGATACGCAGTATTTT. This codes for CASSPDRERLSTDTQYF.

The J gene is TRBJ2-1, the V gene TRBV5-8; D may be TRBD2 (6 bases). This CDR3 spans 12 amino acids. Germline values: CDR1 SGHTS, CDR2 YDEGEE. The germline V and J ends were trimmed by 0 bases and 9 bases, with 7 bases remaining between them. The CDR3 protein is CASSLEGGEQFF. CDR3 DNA sequence: TGTGCCAGCAGCTTGGAGGGAGGTGAGCAGTTCTTC.

The chain combines TRBV6-6 with TRBJ1-4, with a possible D match to TRBD1 (6 bases). The germline CDR1 and CDR2 sequences are MNHNY and SVGAGI (reference sequence). Trimming shortened V by 4 bases and J by 4 bases, and 7 bases separated the two germline ends. The CDR3 runs 13 residues. DNA for the CDR3: TGTGCCAGCAGTTTACAGGGTAATGAAAAACTGTTTTTT. Translated: CASSLQGNEKLFF.

The chain has TRBV6-1 and TRBJ2-1; possible D gene TRBD2, 6 bases. Trimming cost V 6 bases and J 5 bases, with 17 bases left between them. This CDR3 has 15 amino acids. From germline, CDR1 is MNHNS and CDR2 SASEGT. CDR3 bases: TGTGCCAGCAGGCTCGCGGGGCGAGATAACAATGAGCAGTTCTTC. Translated: CASRLAGRDNNEQFF.

This chain connects TRBV2 to TRBJ1-5; 7 bases map to TRBD1. The CDR3 spans 14 residues. V lost 4 bases, J lost 6 bases, and 6 bases stayed unmatched. The germline gives CDR1 SNHLY, CDR2 FYNNEI. CDR3 sequence reads: CASSVGQAGQPQHF. For the CDR3, the DNA is TGTGCCAGCAGTGTAGGACAGGCGGGTCAGCCCCAGCATTTT.